Presented here are 22 T cell receptor beta chains from one specimen sequenced in a study of technical replicates of blood from several donors. The table came from immunoSEQ multiplex PCR; TCRdb's copy has only in-frame clones and leaves some out. The data hold tens of thousands of clones, with less than 98% observed a single time. What was sequenced was T cells isolated from PBMCs. The receptor set was obtained from a human donor in good health.

The J gene is TRBJ1-2, the V gene TRBV7-3, with no clear D. Germline V gene lookup returns CDR1 SGHTA and CDR2 FQGTGA. CDR3 length: 13 amino acids. V was clipped by 0 bases and J by 2 bases, with 4 bases between them. The CDR3 sequence: CASSLTANYGYTF. CDR3 bases: TGTGCCAGCAGCTTAACGGCCAACTATGGCTACACCTTC.

This chain links TRBV15 with TRBJ2-1; TRBD2 aligns across 9 bases. The V gene's germline CDR1 is LNHNV and CDR2 YYDKDF (reference sequence). V trimming: 2 bases; J trimming: 5 bases; junction bases outside the gene matches: 10. This CDR3 contains 17 residues. CDR3 sequence: CATSRLQETSGNNEQFF. CDR3 in DNA: TGTGCCACCAGCAGACTACAAGAGACTAGCGGAAACAATGAGCAGTTCTTC.

The chain uses TRBV7-8 and TRBJ1-3; possibly TRBD1 for D (6 bases). V was shortened by 1 base and J by 7 bases, with 20 bases between the two germline ends. CDR3 size: 17 residues. Per germline, CDR1 SGHVS and CDR2 FQNEAQ. CDR3 DNA: TGTGCCAGCAGCTTAGGTTTTAGCAGGGGCTGGGGGAACACCATATATTTT. It specifies CASSLGFSRGWGNTIYF.

The chain recombines TRBV11-2 with TRBJ2-3, with D perhaps matching TRBD1 (6 bases). The CDR3 consists of 14 residues. Trimming took off 5 bases at V and 6 bases at J, with 15 bases between the two ends. Germline lookup yields CDR1 SGHAT and CDR2 FQNNGV. This CDR3 is CASSPGTRRDTQYF. The CDR3, as DNA: TGTGCCAGCAGCCCCGGGACACGTCGCGATACGCAGTATTTT.

Only one count was recorded for this clone. The V call is TRBV5-3, the J call TRBJ2-7, with 14 bases that match TRBD2. TRBV5-3 is placed among ORFs of uncertain function. CDR3 length equals 19 residues. J was trimmed by 0 bases and V by 5 bases; bases with no gene match: 13. For the CDR3, the DNA is TGTGCCAGAAGTCCCGGGACTAGCGGGGGCCAAGAAAGCTCCTACGAGCAGTACTTC. As protein: CARSPGTSGGQESSYEQYF.

J is TRBJ1-2 and V is TRBV5-8; 8 bases match TRBD1. The J segment lost 5 bases and the V segment lost 4 bases, leaving 13 bases of the junction unmatched. The CDR3 contains 16 residues. The germline V gene has CDR1 SGHTS and CDR2 YDEGEE. Written as DNA, the CDR3 is TGTGCCAGCAGCCCCCAGGGGGCGTCAGCAGGGTATGGCTACACCTTC. It translates to CASSPQGASAGYGYTF.

The chain has TRBV30 and TRBJ2-1, with D perhaps TRBD2 (5 bases). Trimming removed 2 bases from V and 4 bases from J, with 6 bases in between. There are 12 residues in the CDR3. Germline V gene sequence: CDR1 GTSNPN, CDR2 SVGIG (reference sequence). The CDR3 protein is CAWSTRYNEQFF. CDR3 DNA: TGTGCCTGGAGTACTAGGTACAATGAGCAGTTCTTC.

This chain uses TRBV28 with TRBJ1-2, with D maybe TRBD1 (5 bases). The germline V gene has CDR1 MDHEN and CDR2 SYDVKM. Trimming pared 7 bases from V and 3 bases from J, leaving 12 bases between. The CDR3 is 13 amino acids. The CDR3 nucleotides are TGTGCCAGCATTGGGGCAATTTACTATGGCTACACCTTC. Translating it yields CASIGAIYYGYTF.

The V gene is TRBV21-1, the J gene TRBJ2-7; the table's D call, TRBD1, was not checked against the DNA. TRBV21-1 is shown as a pseudogene. The CDR3 covers 16 residues. In nucleotides, the CDR3 is TGTGCCAGCAGCAGCGGACAGGGGGCGAAACTCTACGAGCAGTACTTC. This sequence encodes CASSSGQGAKLYEQYF.

The gene calls are TRBV2 and TRBJ2-7; 7 bases map to TRBD1. Trimming at V came to 10 bases and at J to 2 bases, leaving 11 bases not matched to a gene. The CDR3 is made up of 14 amino acids. The germline gives CDR1 SNHLY, CDR2 FYNNEI. CDR3 coding DNA: TGTGCCATCCGACAGACAGGGTTTGCCTACGAGCAGTACTTC. Its protein product is CAIRQTGFAYEQYF.

The chain employs TRBV14 and TRBJ1-6; 8 bases agree with TRBD1. Trimming at V came to 1 base and at J to 8 bases, leaving 13 bases not matched to a gene. The CDR3 contains 18 residues. CDR1 SGHDN and CDR2 FVKESK come from the germline V gene. CDR3 in amino acids: CASSQGWTGLSLDSPLHF. The CDR3 nucleotides read TGTGCCAGCAGCCAAGGGTGGACAGGGCTTAGCTTGGATTCACCCCTCCACTTT.

V is TRBV6-1 and J is TRBJ1-5; possible D gene TRBD1, 6 bases. Trimming shortened V by 7 bases and J by 0 bases, and 13 bases separated the two germline ends. Germline V gene lookup returns CDR1 MNHNS and CDR2 SASEGT. This CDR3 has 15 amino acids. The CDR3 sequence is CASTFTRGSNQPQHF. The CDR3 coding sequence is TGTGCCAGCACCTTTACCAGGGGTAGCAATCAGCCCCAGCATTTT.

V and J are TRBV2 and TRBJ1-1, with D tentatively TRBD1 (5 bases). The V end was cut by 6 bases, the J end by 4 bases, with 9 bases between. CDR1 and CDR2 from the germline V gene are SNHLY and FYNNEI. The CDR3 runs to 12 residues. The CDR3 loop is CASRSGPTEAFF. CDR3 nucleotide sequence: TGTGCCAGCAGGTCAGGGCCCACTGAAGCTTTCTTT.

The chain links TRBV15 to TRBJ2-7, with 8 bases aligning to TRBD1. CDR1 is LNHNV and CDR2 is YYDKDF in the germline V gene (reference sequence). This CDR3 spans 14 amino acids. The J segment lost 3 bases and the V segment lost 2 bases, leaving 3 bases of the junction unmatched. The CDR3 nucleotides read TGTGCCACCAGCAGAACTACAGGGGGCTACGAGCAGTACTTC. This gives the protein CATSRTTGGYEQYF.

CDR3 amino acids: CASSELSSPGGTFF. The CDR3 nucleotides read TGTGCCAGCAGTGAACTTAGCTCCCCGGGGGGAACTTTCTTT. The chain employs TRBV2 and TRBJ1-1, with D perhaps TRBD1 (5 bases). The V gene's germline CDR1 is SNHLY and CDR2 FYNNEI. This CDR3 is built from 14 residues. Deletions cut 2 bases from V and 12 bases from J, with 19 bases between.

V usage is TRBV28 and J usage is TRBJ2-1; 10 nucleotides match TRBD2. Germline lookup yields CDR1 MDHEN and CDR2 SYDVKM. The CDR3 has 20 amino acids. V was clipped by 6 bases and J by 0 bases; unmatched bases: 17. The CDR3 nucleotides are TGTGCCAGCAGCCTCCTAGCTAGCGGGAGTGTTATAAGCTCCTACAATGAGCAGTTCTTC. This codes for CASSLLASGSVISSYNEQFF.

V is TRBV11-3 and J is TRBJ2-1; TRBD1 matches 7 bases. V trimming: 4 bases; J trimming: 9 bases; junction bases outside the gene matches: 15. The length of the CDR3 is 16 residues. The V gene's germline CDR1 is SGHNT and CDR2 YENEEA. The CDR3 is CASSSIGTATAGEQFF. The CDR3 DNA reads as TGTGCCAGCAGCTCAATCGGGACAGCCACCGCCGGTGAGCAGTTCTTC.

The chain recombines TRBV11-3 with TRBJ2-5; D possibly corresponds to TRBD1 (6 bases). There are 16 residues in the CDR3. Trimming took 1 base from V and 5 from J, leaving 17 bases between them. Germline-derived CDR1 and CDR2 are SGHNT and YENEEA. The CDR3 sequence: CASSLARTAKRETQYF. Written as DNA, the CDR3 is TGTGCCAGCAGCTTAGCCAGGACAGCCAAAAGGGAGACCCAGTACTTC.

V and J are TRBV15 and TRBJ2-7; a possible D gene is TRBD1 (6 bases). This CDR3 contains 14 residues. Germline loops: CDR1 LNHNV, CDR2 YYDKDF (reference sequence). Trimming stripped 0 bases from V and 2 bases from J, with 8 bases between. This chain's CDR3 is CATSRDEGAYEQYF. The CDR3 DNA follows: TGTGCCACCAGCAGAGATGAGGGGGCCTACGAGCAGTACTTC.

V gene TRBV6-5 combines with J gene TRBJ2-5, with 9 bases identical to TRBD2. Germline CDR1 MNHEY, CDR2 SVGAGI. Trimming cost V 5 bases and J 9 bases; bases outside gene matches: 7. CDR3 size: 13 residues. CDR3 DNA sequence: TGTGCCAGCAGTGCGACTAGCGGATGGGCCCAGTACTTC. Translated: CASSATSGWAQYF.

V and J are TRBV5-6 and TRBJ2-1, with D uncertain. Deletions cut 4 bases from V and 5 bases from J, with 16 bases between. CDR3 length equals 15 residues. Germline V gene lookup returns CDR1 SGHDT and CDR2 YYEEEE. The CDR3 coding sequence is TGTGCCAGCAGCCAGACTGAGGCTCGGAACAATGAGCAGTTCTTC. Translated, it gives CASSQTEARNNEQFF. The variable domain in full, with the rest retrieved from reference TRBV5-6 and TRBJ2-1, is DAGVTQSPTHLIKTRGQQVTLRCSPKSGHDTVSWYQQALGQGPQFIFQYYEEEERQRGNFPDRFSGHQFPNYSSELNVNALLLGDSALYLCASSQTEARNNEQFFGPGTRLTVL.

The chain joins TRBV6-6 to TRBJ1-4; possible D gene TRBD1, 6 bases. The CDR3 is made up of 13 amino acids. Per germline, CDR1 MNHNY and CDR2 SVGAGI (reference sequence). V shed 11 bases and J shed 4 bases, with 14 bases lying between them. The CDR3 DNA follows: TGTGCCGGGGGCTCAGGGCTTAATGAAAAACTGTTTTTT. It encodes CAGGSGLNEKLFF.